This TCR beta chain was obtained from a study of blood T cells in healthy people across ages. General study findings and limits: Possibly confounding the expanded clonotype changes was the fact that donor CMV status was unknown. TCR beta diversity, measured per million T cells, fell in a roughly linear way with age.

The J segment lost 11 bases and the V segment lost 3 bases, leaving 12 bases of the junction unmatched. CDR1 and CDR2 (germline): SNHLY, FYNNEI. The CDR3 runs to 14 residues. Notes on this clonotype: Its antigen is unknown. A much larger clone sits a single nucleotide away, making a read error possible.

A second roughly 7 to 11 cycle PCR used barcoded and J-beta primers. Researchers report that a template-switch adaptor with 12 random nucleotides tagged each cDNA molecule. TCRdb passed the 5' RACE reads through MiXCR, listing each CDR3 protein once. The sample lists roughly 1.5 million distinct CDR3 sequences; around 40% were seen once. This chain joins TRBV2 and TRBJ1-1; 7 bases map to TRBD1. Sequencing was carried out using blood. The TCR sequence derives from a woman aged 18-29 years in good health. The CDR3 DNA sequence: TGTGCCAGCAGTGATGCGTCCAGGGGGGCCGCTGCTTTCTTT. Protein: CASSDASRGAAAFF. The complete variable domain, with remaining parts taken from reference TRBV2 and TRBJ1-1, reads EPEVTQTPSHQVTQMGQEVILRCVPISNHLYFYWYRQILGQKVEFLVSFYNNEISEKSEIFDDQFSVERPDGSNFTLKIRSTKLEDSAMYFCASSDASRGAAAFFGQGTRLTVV.